These 29 T cell receptor beta chains were all obtained from the same sample, sequenced in a study of neurological immune-mediated disorders. TCRdb fed the 5' RACE reads into MiXCR, producing one record per CDR3 protein. The table includes 45,000 or so distinct CDR3 sequences, roughly 12% detected once. The sequenced sample was PBMCs. The receptors derive from a female donor in good health.

This clonotype was seen ten or more times. V usage is TRBV7-9 and J usage is TRBJ2-5; no reliable D call. Germline-derived CDR1 and CDR2 are SEHNR and FQNEAQ (reference sequence). Trimming took off 5 bases at V and 5 bases at J, with 9 bases between the two ends. The CDR3 is 12 residues long. CDR3 DNA: TGTGCCAGCAGCAATTCTAGGGAGACCCAGTACTTC. Protein sequence: CASSNSRETQYF.

At least ten counts were recorded for this clonotype. The CDR3 sequence: CAISEWQGGEAFF. CDR3 coding DNA: TGTGCCATCAGTGAGTGGCAGGGCGGTGAAGCTTTCTTT. The chain recombines TRBV10-3 with TRBJ1-1; D might be TRBD1 (5 bases). CDR3 length: 13 residues. Germline assignment: CDR1 ENHRY and CDR2 SYGVKD. V was trimmed by 1 base and J by 7 bases, leaving 10 bases between them.

CDR3 coding DNA: TGTGCCAGCAGTTACAACCGGTACTATGGCTACACCTTC. Translating it yields CASSYNRYYGYTF. This chain uses TRBV6-2 or TRBV6-3 with TRBJ1-2; D not resolved. CDR3 size: 13 residues. V lost 2 bases, J lost 3 bases, and 7 bases lay in between. CDR1 MNHEY and CDR2 SVGEGT come from the germline V gene.

This clonotype appeared many times. The chain links TRBV27 to TRBJ2-5; 12 positions agree with TRBD2. Germline V gene data show CDR1 as MNHEY and CDR2 as SMNVEV (reference sequence). V lost 1 base to trimming and J lost 4 bases; unmatched junction nucleotides: 10. The CDR3 is 18 residues long. CDR3 DNA sequence: TGTGCCAGCAGTTTATATAAAACTAGCGGGAGGATGGGAGAGACCCAGTACTTC. Its protein product is CASSLYKTSGRMGETQYF.

At least ten counts were recorded for this clonotype. The chain combines TRBV5-1 with TRBJ1-1; D is perhaps TRBD1 (6 bases). Germline CDR1 reads SGHRS; CDR2 reads YFSETQ. The CDR3 spans 15 residues. V lost 0 bases, J lost 5 bases, and 14 bases lay in between. This CDR3 reads CASSLVAGAGTEAFF. The CDR3 nucleotides read TGCGCCAGCAGCTTGGTTGCGGGGGCCGGAACTGAAGCTTTCTTT.

This clonotype was detected ten times or more. The chain carries TRBV5-1 and TRBJ2-3; the match to TRBD1 covers 7 bases. Germline CDR1 reads SGHRS; CDR2 reads YFSETQ. This CDR3 has 16 amino acids. V was clipped by 2 bases and J by 2 bases; unmatched bases: 8. CDR3 DNA sequence: TGCGCCAGCAGCTTTAGCCCGGGACAGCTCACAGATACGCAGTATTTT. This sequence encodes CASSFSPGQLTDTQYF.

Ten or more counts support this clonotype. Given a much more abundant clone one base away, this may be a read error. The chain is built from TRBV3-1 and TRBJ1-3; D not resolved. This CDR3 is built from 12 residues. V lost 0 bases to trimming and J lost 14 bases, with 11 bases between them. Germline V gene lookup returns CDR1 LGHDT and CDR2 YNNKEL (reference sequence). Here the CDR3 DNA reads TGTGCCAGCAGCCAAGAGGAATATATTGTATATTTT. It translates to CASSQEEYIVYF.

This clonotype occurred many times. The chain links TRBV5-1 to TRBJ2-3; D remains ambiguous. CDR1 and CDR2 from the germline V gene are SGHRS and YFSETQ. The V and J ends lost 0 bases and 2 bases respectively, with 10 bases between them. The CDR3 has 15 residues. CDR3 loop: CASSLATEATDTQYF. The CDR3 coding sequence is TGCGCCAGCAGCTTGGCTACGGAAGCCACAGATACGCAGTATTTT.

This clonotype was counted many times. The chain is built from TRBV11-2 and TRBJ2-1; possibly TRBD2 for D (6 bases). The CDR3 is 15 residues long. Trimming pared 5 bases from V and 2 bases from J, leaving 13 bases between. Germline V lookup: CDR1 SGHAT, CDR2 FQNNGV. The CDR3 region is CASSRDSGAYNEQFF. DNA of the CDR3: TGTGCCAGCAGCCGGGACTCCGGAGCCTACAATGAGCAGTTCTTC.

This clonotype was recorded at least ten times. CDR3: CSAGPGLAEALQYF. The CDR3, as DNA: TGCAGTGCTGGGCCGGGACTAGCGGAGGCCCTGCAGTACTTC. The V gene is TRBV20-1, the J gene TRBJ2-7; 11 bases are shared with TRBD2. Trimming removed 5 bases from V and 9 bases from J; junction bases left unmatched: 12. The CDR3 is 14 residues long. Germline V lookup: CDR1 DFQATT, CDR2 SNEGSKA (reference sequence).

This clonotype was recorded at least ten times. This chain connects TRBV7-9 to TRBJ1-5; D is uncertain. The CDR3 is made up of 12 amino acids. Trimming removed 1 base from V and 4 bases from J, with 2 bases in between. Per germline, CDR1 SEHNR and CDR2 FQNEAQ (reference sequence). CDR3 nucleotide sequence: TGTGCCAGCAGCTTAGGGAATCAGCCCCAGCATTTT. Translating gives CASSLGNQPQHF.

At least ten counts were recorded for this clonotype. A junction boundary mismatches the germline segment, possibly from a read error. The rearrangement uses TRBV29-1 and TRBJ2-3; D is unresolved. Germline CDR1 is SQVTM and CDR2 is ANQGSEA. The CDR3 totals 12 residues. This chain's CDR3 is CSVGISTDSQYF. CDR3 nucleotides: TGCAGCGTGGGGATAAGTACAGATTCGCAGTATTTT.

In its sample, this clonotype was seen a few times. The chain carries TRBV5-1 and TRBJ2-7; TRBD1 is a possible D gene (6 bases). This CDR3 is built from 15 residues. Between the trimmed V and J ends, which lost 3 bases and 2 bases, there was a span of 15 bases. Per the germline V gene, CDR1 is SGHRS and CDR2 is YFSETQ. The CDR3 nucleotides read TGCGCCAGCAGCTCACAGGGTTGGGATACCTACGAGCAGTACTTC. It specifies CASSSQGWDTYEQYF.

This clonotype has ten or more counts. The chain uses TRBV5-1 and TRBJ2-6, with D tentatively TRBD2 (7 bases). This CDR3 is built from 17 residues. V was shortened by 0 bases and J by 4 bases, with 14 bases between the two germline ends. Germline V gives CDR1 SGHRS, CDR2 YFSETQ. The CDR3 spells CASSLASGGPGANVLTF. CDR3 bases: TGCGCCAGCAGCTTGGCCTCGGGGGGCCCCGGGGCCAACGTCCTGACTTTC.

At least ten counts were recorded for this clonotype. The chain couples TRBV5-1 to TRBJ2-3; 7 bases line up with TRBD2. The CDR3 sequence is 14 residues long. Germline CDR1 reads SGHRS; CDR2 reads YFSETQ. Germline trimming cut 5 bases from V and 3 bases from J; bases unmatched to any gene: 6. The CDR3 bases are TGCGCCAGCAGGCCTACGGGGGGAACAGATACGCAGTATTTT. Its translation is CASRPTGGTDTQYF.

This clonotype was seen many times. This chain uses TRBV29-1 with TRBJ2-7; D remains ambiguous. CDR1 is SQVTM and CDR2 is ANQGSEA in the germline V gene. V was clipped by 4 bases and J by 2 bases, with 9 bases between them. The CDR3 covers 12 residues. In DNA form, the CDR3 reads TGCAGCGTTGTTCTAAGAACCTACGAGCAGTACTTC. It is translated as CSVVLRTYEQYF.

This clonotype was detected ten times or more. Compared with germline, one end of the junction differs, possibly owing to a read error. This rearrangement joins TRBV3-1 to TRBJ2-1, with 14 bases fitting TRBD2. The length of the CDR3 is 15 residues. The germline V gene encodes CDR1 LGHDT and CDR2 YNNKEL (reference sequence). The CDR3 DNA is TGTGCCAGCAGCCAATCCGGGACTAGCGGGGGACATAGGGTCTTC. As protein: CASSQSGTSGGHRVF.

A few counts support this clonotype. The gene calls are TRBV7-3 and TRBJ2-3; 12 nucleotides align to TRBD2. Per the germline V gene, CDR1 is SGHTA and CDR2 is FQGTGA. The J segment lost 1 base and the V segment lost 5 bases, leaving 7 bases of the junction unmatched. The CDR3 length is 17 residues. This chain's CDR3 is CASSVRTSGNRTDTQYF. In DNA form, the CDR3 reads TGTGCCAGCAGCGTTCGGACTAGCGGGAATCGCACAGATACGCAGTATTTT.

Many counts were recorded for this clonotype. This chain links TRBV5-1 with TRBJ2-1; TRBD2 aligns across 12 bases. Germline trimming cut 4 bases from V and 2 bases from J; bases unmatched to any gene: 4. Germline CDR1 SGHRS, CDR2 YFSETQ. The CDR3 extends over 16 amino acids. CDR3 residues: CASSGSSGGAYNEQFF. The CDR3 DNA reads TGCGCCAGCAGCGGATCTAGCGGGGGGGCCTACAATGAGCAGTTCTTC.

The CDR3 is CASSPRGSGVEQFF. As DNA, the CDR3 is TGCGCCAGCAGCCCTCGGGGTAGTGGTGTTGAGCAGTTCTTC. The chain uses TRBV5-1 and TRBJ2-1; D is possibly TRBD2 (5 bases). The germline V and J ends were trimmed by 4 bases and 9 bases, with 17 bases remaining between them. Germline-derived CDR1 and CDR2 are SGHRS and YFSETQ. The length of the CDR3 is 14 residues.

This clonotype appeared many times. V and J are TRBV6-5 and TRBJ2-5, with 10 bases that match TRBD2. CDR3 length: 17 amino acids. The V gene's germline CDR1 is MNHEY and CDR2 SVGAGI. V shed 10 bases, J shed 5 bases, and the junction held 19 bases outside the gene matches. The CDR3 region has the DNA TGTGCCACCGAAAAAAGAAGAGCGGGGGGGCTCTGGGAGACCCAGTACTTC. Its protein is CATEKRRAGGLWETQYF.

This clonotype was seen ten or more times. The V call is TRBV12-3 or TRBV12-4, the J call TRBJ1-5, with D possibly being TRBD1 (5 bases). V lost 3 bases and J 4 bases, leaving 7 bases between the germline ends. The CDR3 is 13 residues long. The CDR3 region has the DNA TGTGCCAGCAGTTTTGGGGGTAATCAGCCCCAGCATTTT. As protein: CASSFGGNQPQHF.

This clonotype was counted at least ten times. The chain is built from TRBV18 and TRBJ2-7; D is perhaps TRBD1 (5 bases). The ends were cut back, 6 bases at V and 0 bases at J, with 15 bases in the middle. CDR1 is KGHSH and CDR2 is LQKENI in the germline V gene. The CDR3 consists of 15 residues. This chain's CDR3 is CASSKWGTGSYEQYF. The CDR3 nucleotides read TGTGCCAGCTCCAAGTGGGGCACAGGCTCCTACGAGCAGTACTTC.

This clonotype was picked up a small number of times. V is TRBV7-9 and J is TRBJ2-2; D is ambiguous. The germline CDR1 and CDR2 sequences are SEHNR and FQNEAQ (reference sequence). CDR3 length: 13 amino acids. V was clipped by 5 bases and J by 4 bases, with 8 bases between them. The CDR3 sequence: CASSRYSTGELFF. As DNA, the CDR3 is TGTGCCAGCAGCCGTTATTCCACCGGGGAGCTGTTTTTT.

The rearrangement joins TRBV12-5 to TRBJ1-1; 7 bases are a match to TRBD1. V was clipped by 9 bases and J by 4 bases; unmatched bases: 14. The CDR3 sequence is 15 residues long. Germline values: CDR1 LGHNT, CDR2 FRNRAP. Here the CDR3 DNA reads TGTGCTAGCTCCAGGGGGGAACTATGGGGCACTGAAGCTTTCTTT. Encoded protein: CASSRGELWGTEAFF.

There are many counts of this clonotype. This chain connects TRBV7-8 to TRBJ2-2; D is tentatively TRBD1 or TRBD2 (5 bases each). This CDR3 has 14 residues. In germline, CDR1 is SGHVS, CDR2 FQNEAQ. V lost 5 bases, J lost 7 bases, and 14 bases lay in between. The CDR3 protein is CASSARGDVGELFF. Here the CDR3 DNA reads TGTGCCAGCAGCGCCCGAGGGGACGTCGGGGAGCTGTTTTTT.

This clonotype was recorded at least ten times. The V and J genes are TRBV11-2 and TRBJ2-3, with D possibly being TRBD2 (7 bases). CDR1 and CDR2 from the germline V gene are SGHAT and FQNNGV. Trimming pared 1 base from V and 1 base from J, leaving 18 bases between. The CDR3 has 18 residues. The CDR3 reads CASSLVSGASGRTDTQYF. The CDR3 bases are TGTGCCAGCAGCTTAGTCTCGGGGGCTAGCGGCCGCACAGATACGCAGTATTTT.

This clonotype was picked up many times. V is TRBV5-1 and J is TRBJ1-2, with D unclear. Trimming stripped 5 bases from V and 2 bases from J, with 10 bases between. Germline assignment: CDR1 SGHRS and CDR2 YFSETQ. The CDR3 contains 13 residues. CDR3 coding DNA: TGCGCCAGCAGACTGGACCTCAACTATGGCTACACCTTC. Protein: CASRLDLNYGYTF.

This clonotype was picked up one time. It is likely a read error, because the conserved phenylalanine at the end of the CDR3 is missing. The V gene is TRBV9, the J gene TRBJ1-1; 8 positions agree with TRBD1. The V gene's germline CDR1 is SGDLS and CDR2 YYNGEE. This CDR3 is 16 amino acids long. The CDR3 region has the DNA TGTGCCATCAGCGCGGGGACAGGCAAAGGGGCCACTGAAGCTTTCCTT. Its protein is CAISAGTGKGATEAFL.